These T cell receptor beta chains were read from a single sample in a study of shared clonotypes between healthy human individuals. This table comes from immunoSEQ multiplex PCR, and its TCRdb copy is limited to in-frame clones, with some not included. Of some 2,400,000 clones listed, under 97% were seen once; the top ten hold around 0.13%. What was sequenced was naive CD4+ T cells sorted from blood. These receptors all come from a man younger than 35 in good health. Both conserved end residues are part of each CDR3. The D gene is left open where the match is weak. Size values are once, few and many counts, or a class for expanded clones, and some rows have none.

NA | TRBJ2-6 | TRBD2 | TRBV5-1 | TGCGCCAGCACCTTAGGCGCGGGGGCTGGGGCCAACGTCCTGACTTTC | CASTLGAGAGANVLTF
NA | TRBJ1-6 | NA | TRBV18 | TGTGCCAGCTCACGGGCAGGGCAGTATAATTCACCCCTCCACTTT | CASSRAGQYNSPLHF
NA | TRBJ2-7 | NA | TRBV6-5 | TGTGCCAGCAGTCCCTTCGAACCGACAGTTTACGAGCAGTACTTC | CASSPFEPTVYEQYF
NA | TRBJ2-3 | NA | TRBV18 | TGTGCCAGCTCACCCCCGAGTATCACAGATACGCAGTATTTT | CASSPPSITDTQYF
NA | TRBJ2-1 | NA | TRBV9 | TGTGCCAGCAGCGTAATTGGGAGTCTCGTGGGTGCTGAGCAGTTCTTC | CASSVIGSLVGAEQFF
NA | TRBJ1-6 | NA | TRBV6-1 | TGTGCCAGCAGAGATAGCTCCTATAATTCACCCCTCCACTTT | CASRDSSYNSPLHF
once | TRBJ2-3 | NA | TRBV6-5 | TGTGCCAGCAGCCGCGGGGCAGATACGCAGTATTTT | CASSRGADTQYF
NA | TRBJ2-1 | NA | TRBV2 | TGTGCCAGCAGTGTGAATGAGCAGTTCTTC | CASSVNEQFF
NA | TRBJ2-7 | NA | TRBV2 | TGTGCCAGCAGTGAAGATTCACCGCTCGGGGGACGCGAGCAGTACTTC | CASSEDSPLGGREQYF
NA | TRBJ2-1 | TRBD2 | TRBV2 | TGTGCCGGCCGCGGAGCGGGAAGTGAGCAGTTCTTC | CAGRGAGSEQFF
NA | TRBJ2-7 | NA | TRBV5-1 | TGCGCCAGCAGCCCCCCAGGAAGGAGCGGACCCTACGAGCAGTACTTC | CASSPPGRSGPYEQYF
NA | TRBJ1-5 | NA | TRBV18 | TGTGCCAGCTCACCGGACAGCGATAGCAATCAGCCCCAGCATTTT | CASSPDSDSNQPQHF
NA | TRBJ2-7 | NA | TRBV7-9 | TGTGCCAGCATGGGTTTATGGGAAGGGATCAACGAGCAGTACTTC | CASMGLWEGINEQYF
NA | TRBJ1-5 | NA | TRBV21-1 | TGTGCCAGCCTGGGTGGAGGGACAGTTCAGAATCAGCCCCAGCATTTT | CASLGGGTVQNQPQHF
NA | TRBJ2-1 | NA | TRBV15 | TGTGCCACCAGCAGCCTACGGGCGGAGGGTTTCAATGAGCAGTTCTTC | CATSSLRAEGFNEQFF
NA | TRBJ1-1 | NA | TRBV18 | TGTGCCAGCTCACCTCCCGGCGCCGCCGGAGCTTTCTTT | CASSPPGAAGAFF
NA | TRBJ2-5 | NA | TRBV6-1 | TGTGCCAGCAGCAGAGGGACGGAGGAGACCCAGTACTTC | CASSRGTEETQYF
once | TRBJ2-7 | TRBD2 | TRBV5-1 | TGCGCCAGCAGCCCCCGGGGTAGCGGGAGCTACGAGCAGTACTTC | CASSPRGSGSYEQYF
NA | TRBJ2-7 | TRBD1 | TRBV5-4 | TGTGCCAGCAGCTTACCCAGTACGGACAGGGGCCGCGAGCAGTACTTC | CASSLPSTDRGREQYF
few | TRBJ1-5 | NA | TRBV28 | TGTGCCAGCACCCCGGGTGGTCAGCCCCAGCATTTT | CASTPGGQPQHF
NA | TRBJ2-3 | TRBD2 | TRBV7-8 | TGTGCCAGCAGCTTTAGGCGGGAGAGTTTCGATACGCAGTATTTT | CASSFRRESFDTQYF
NA | TRBJ2-7 | TRBD1 | TRBV7-9 | TGTGCCAGCAGCTTAGCTCGACAGGGGTTGGCCGAGCAGTACTTC | CASSLARQGLAEQYF
NA | TRBJ2-3 | TRBD2 | TRBV5-1 | TGCGCCAGCAGCTTAGGCGGGGGAGACGGCACAGATACGCAGTATTTT | CASSLGGGDGTDTQYF
NA | TRBJ2-3 | TRBD1 | TRBV10-3 | TGTGCCATGGGACAGGCCGTGGATACGCAGTATTTT | CAMGQAVDTQYF
NA | TRBJ2-1 | TRBD2 | TRBV5-1 | TGCGCCAGCAATCCCGGGACTAGCGTTTATGAGCAGTTCTTC | CASNPGTSVYEQFF
NA | TRBJ1-1 | NA | TRBV28 | TGTGCCAGCAGTTTACCCAGAAACACTGAAGCTTTCTTT | CASSLPRNTEAFF
NA | TRBJ1-1 | NA | TRBV30 | TGTGCCGGGACTCTGAACACTGAAGCTTTCTTT | CAGTLNTEAFF
NA | TRBJ1-1 | NA | TRBV5-6 | TGTGCCAGCAGCTTGGCACACCTGAACACTGAAGCTTTCTTT | CASSLAHLNTEAFF
NA | TRBJ2-5 | NA | TRBV30 | TGTGCCTACGGGGAAGAGACCCAGTACTTC | CAYGEETQYF
NA | TRBJ1-2 | TRBD1 | TRBV7-9 | TGTGCCAGCAGCCAAAAGGGGGCCCTTAACTATGGCTACACCTTC | CASSQKGALNYGYTF
NA | TRBJ2-7 | NA | TRBV9 | TGTGCCAGCAGCGTAGTACCGGAGTCGGTGCACGAGCAGTACTTC | CASSVVPESVHEQYF
NA | TRBJ2-5 | NA | TRBV10-3 | TGTGCCATCAGTGAGGGACACGGAAAAGAGACCCAGTACTTC | CAISEGHGKETQYF
few | TRBJ1-5 | NA | TRBV2 | TGTGCCAGCAGTTTAGGTCAGCCCCAGCATTTT | CASSLGQPQHF
NA | TRBJ2-3 | NA | TRBV5-4 | TGTGCCAGCAGCTTAGGAGGGGACGGCACAGATACGCAGTATTTT | CASSLGGDGTDTQYF
NA | TRBJ2-6 | NA | TRBV5-5 | TGTGCCAGCAGCTTGGACCTGACCTCTGGGGCCAACGTCCTGACTTTC | CASSLDLTSGANVLTF
NA | TRBJ1-3 | NA | TRBV4-2 | TGTGCCAGCAGCCAAGATTTGCAGGACAGCCATGGAAACACCATATATTTT | CASSQDLQDSHGNTIYF
NA | TRBJ2-5 | TRBD2 | TRBV28 | TGTGCCAGCAGTCGCGGGGGGCTACAAGAGACCCAGTACTTC | CASSRGGLQETQYF
NA | TRBJ2-7 | NA | TRBV14 | TGTGCCAGCAACAACCGGCCAGCCCCTTCCTACGAGCAGTACTTC | CASNNRPAPSYEQYF
NA | TRBJ1-6 | NA | TRBV18 | TGTGCCAGCTCACCCGTAGCCAGCTCCTATAATTCACCCCTCCACTTT | CASSPVASSYNSPLHF
NA | TRBJ2-7 | NA | TRBV9 | TGTGCCAGCAGCGTAGAAGGGACAACCTACGAGCAGTACTTC | CASSVEGTTYEQYF
once | TRBJ1-5 | NA | TRBV28 | TGTGCCAGCAGTTCACCTACCAATCAGCCCCAGCATTTT | CASSSPTNQPQHF
NA | TRBJ2-3 | NA | TRBV10-3 | TGTGCCGTCGTATTAGCTTTGGATACGCAGTATTTT | CAVVLALDTQYF
once | TRBJ1-5 | NA | TRBV5-6 | TGTGCCAGCAGCTTGGGCAACAATCAGCCCCAGCATTTT | CASSLGNNQPQHF